This T cell receptor beta chain was sequenced during a study of T-cell reconstitution after alpha-beta-depleted transplantation in children. Findings and caveats of the study: Some patients owed their high day-60 TCRbeta diversity to surviving recipient T cells and thymic progenitors. Reportedly, roughly two months post-transplant, alpha-beta T cells arose from several hundred expanded graft clones. T-cell numbers and diversity, one year after transplant, stemmed largely from T cells that were newly produced.

This CDR3 is 15 amino acids long. The J segment lost 5 bases and the V segment lost 1 base, leaving 3 bases of the junction unmatched. Germline V gene lookup returns CDR1 KGHSH and CDR2 LQKENI. During its preparation, the TCRbeta library received unique molecular identifiers. TCRdb re-called the PCR reads with MiXCR, one entry per CDR3 protein. The sample lists hundreds of thousands of distinct CDR3 sequences; over 10% were seen once. This clonotype was seen only a few times. Its matching antigen is unknown. This TCR was sampled from a male patient under 18 who had a stem cell transplant for acute myeloid leukemia, so the T cells may come from the graft donor. Sequencing was performed on PBMCs, mostly from graft donor cells, taken 360 days after TCRalphabeta/CD19-depleted stem cell transplant. The rearrangement links TRBV18 to TRBJ2-1; 9 bases fit TRBD1. CDR3 region: CASSPRDRVDNEQFF. CDR3 nucleotide sequence: TGTGCCAGCTCACCACGGGACAGGGTCGACAATGAGCAGTTCTTC.